This T cell receptor beta chain was identified in a study of shared clonotypes between healthy human individuals. Study in general: CD4 naive and memory got three plates each, CD8 naive two, CD8 memory one.

Deep-level settings were used for running the assay. Using immunoSEQ multiplex PCR, the repertoire was profiled, and TCRdb retains in-frame clones only, with some absent. Of about 680,000 clones in the sample, roughly 78% are singletons; the top ten hold under 2%. The germline V gene has CDR1 SGHRS and CDR2 YFSETQ. There are 16 residues in the CDR3. V lost 4 bases, J lost 5 bases, and 12 bases stayed unmatched. The chain links TRBV5-1 to TRBJ2-5; 9 bases fit TRBD1. This TCR came from a woman aged 25 to 39 in good health. Sequenced: memory CD4+ T cells sorted from blood. Regarding subset: CD45RA-negative fraction. CDR3 sequence reads: CASSPESDRGGETQYF. CDR3 bases: TGCGCCAGCAGCCCCGAATCGGACAGGGGCGGGGAGACCCAGTACTTC.